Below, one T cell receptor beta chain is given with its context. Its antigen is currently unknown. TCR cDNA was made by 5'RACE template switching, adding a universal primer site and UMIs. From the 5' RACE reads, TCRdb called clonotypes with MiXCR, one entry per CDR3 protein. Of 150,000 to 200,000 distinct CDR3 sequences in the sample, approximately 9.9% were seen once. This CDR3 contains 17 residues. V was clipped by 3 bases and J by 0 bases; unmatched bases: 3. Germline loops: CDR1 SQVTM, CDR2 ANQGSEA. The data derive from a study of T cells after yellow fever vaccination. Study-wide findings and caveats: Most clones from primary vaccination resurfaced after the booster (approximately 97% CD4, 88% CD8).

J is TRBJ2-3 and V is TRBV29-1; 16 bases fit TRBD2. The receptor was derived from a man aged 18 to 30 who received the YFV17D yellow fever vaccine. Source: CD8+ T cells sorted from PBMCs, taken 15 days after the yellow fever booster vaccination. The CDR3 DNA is TGCAGCGTTGACGGGACTAGCGGGGGGGCTAGCACAGATACGCAGTATTTT. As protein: CSVDGTSGGASTDTQYF.